One and the same sample provided the 27 T cell receptor beta chains below, sequenced in a study of T cell changes during pregnancy in multiple sclerosis. Some clones are missing from TCRdb's copy, which holds only in-frame ones; the method was immunoSEQ multiplex PCR. This table has tens of thousands of clones, almost 95% appearing once. The sequencing here drew on peripheral blood, taken after pregnancy. The receptors were sampled from a female donor with multiple sclerosis, enrolled in a pregnancy study.

This clone showed up just once. CDR3 in amino acids: CASSGQGADTEAFF. The CDR3, as DNA: TGTGCCAGCAGCGGACAGGGGGCGGACACTGAAGCTTTCTTT. The J gene is TRBJ1-1, the V gene TRBV9; 10 bases line up with TRBD1. Germline V gene lookup returns CDR1 SGDLS and CDR2 YYNGEE. V shed 3 bases, J shed 3 bases, and the junction held 2 bases outside the gene matches. The CDR3 loop spans 14 amino acids.

This clone was seen once. The genes are TRBV5-6 and TRBJ2-1; 7 bases are shared with TRBD2. There are 14 residues in the CDR3. Germline-derived CDR1 and CDR2 are SGHDT and YYEEEE. J gave up 12 bases and V 4 bases, and 13 bases lay outside the gene matches. This CDR3 is CASSKAGLPGGQFF. In nucleotides, the CDR3 is TGTGCCAGCAGCAAGGCGGGACTCCCGGGGGGGCAGTTCTTC.

The chain is built from TRBV19 and TRBJ1-2; 9 nucleotides align to TRBD1. Trimming removed 4 bases from V and 4 bases from J; junction bases left unmatched: 13. The CDR3 spans 17 residues. CDR1 LNHDA and CDR2 SQIVND come from the germline V gene (reference sequence). The CDR3 sequence is CASSRRQGEVRGYGYTF. The CDR3 nucleotides are TGTGCCAGTAGTAGAAGACAGGGGGAAGTGCGTGGCTATGGCTACACCTTC.

This clone was detected once. The chain is built from TRBV7-2 and TRBJ2-1; possibly TRBD2 for D (5 bases). There are 15 residues in the CDR3. Germline V gene data show CDR1 as SGHTA and CDR2 as FQGNSA. Deletions cut 1 base from V and 1 base from J, with 8 bases between. The CDR3: CASSLVRASYNEQFF. The DNA of the CDR3 is TGTGCCAGCAGCTTAGTGCGGGCATCCTACAATGAGCAGTTCTTC.

This clone appeared once. The gene calls are TRBV27 and TRBJ2-5, with TRBD1 as a possible D gene (6 bases). Deletions cut 6 bases from V and 5 bases from J, with 19 bases between. CDR3 length: 15 residues. CDR1 is MNHEY, CDR2 SMNVEV, per germline (reference sequence). CDR3 sequence: CASSPTGPPGETQYF. In DNA, the CDR3 is TGTGCCAGCAGCCCCACAGGGCCACCAGGGGAGACCCAGTACTTC.

The V and J genes are TRBV6-1 and TRBJ1-1; D might be TRBD1 (5 bases). The germline CDR1 and CDR2 sequences are MNHNS and SASEGT. V was pared by 6 bases and J by 2 bases, with 10 bases between. This CDR3 has 13 amino acids. The CDR3 DNA sequence: TGTGCCAGCAGGGCCGGGACTAACACTGAAGCTTTCTTT. Its protein is CASRAGTNTEAFF.

The chain employs TRBV7-2 and TRBJ2-1, with D perhaps TRBD2 (7 bases). Germline CDR1 and CDR2: SGHTA and FQGNSA. V was cut by 2 bases and J by 6 bases, with 17 bases left in between. This CDR3 has 16 amino acids. As DNA, the CDR3 is TGTGCCAGCAGCTTAAACGGCGGGGGCCCCTCCAATGAGCAGTTCTTC. Translation: CASSLNGGGPSNEQFF.

This sequence joins TRBV27 and TRBJ2-7; 9 positions agree with TRBD2. The ends lost 5 bases at V and 3 bases at J; junction bases unmatched: 5. The CDR3 contains 14 residues. Germline-derived CDR1 and CDR2 are MNHEY and SMNVEV (reference sequence). CDR3 sequence: CASSEAGGLYEQYF. CDR3 sequence (DNA): TGTGCCAGCAGTGAAGCGGGGGGTCTCTACGAGCAGTACTTC.

The chain uses TRBV4-2 and TRBJ2-2; the match to TRBD2 covers 7 bases. The CDR3 has 17 residues. Trimming removed 0 bases from V and 1 base from J; junction bases left unmatched: 5. Per germline, CDR1 LGHNA and CDR2 YNFKEQ. In DNA form, the CDR3 reads TGTGCCAGCAGCCAAGATGTCCTAGCGGTGAACACCGGGGAGCTGTTTTTT. It specifies CASSQDVLAVNTGELFF.

Written as DNA, the CDR3 is TGTGCCAGCAGCTTGACAGGGGCTCTCTCCTACGAGCAGTACTTC. Translating gives CASSLTGALSYEQYF. The genes are TRBV5-6 and TRBJ2-7; 7 nucleotides agree with TRBD1. The V segment lost 1 base and the J segment 0 bases; nucleotides outside the gene matches: 4. Germline lookup yields CDR1 SGHDT and CDR2 YYEEEE. This CDR3 comprises 15 residues.

This chain connects TRBV6-1 to TRBJ1-1; 10 bases are shared with TRBD1. With V trimmed by 1 base and J by 5 bases, 1 base remained unmatched. CDR1 and CDR2 from the germline V gene are MNHNS and SASEGT. This CDR3 contains 14 residues. CDR3 in amino acids: CASSEGTGGTEAFF. The CDR3, as DNA: TGTGCCAGCAGTGAAGGGACAGGGGGAACTGAAGCTTTCTTT.

This chain connects TRBV7-7 to TRBJ2-3, with unresolved D. V was pared by 6 bases and J by 0 bases, with 16 bases between. The germline gives CDR1 SSHAT, CDR2 FNYEAQ (reference sequence). The CDR3 covers 16 residues. The CDR3 region has the DNA TGTGCCAGCAGTCCTCGACCGGAGACTAGCACAGATACGCAGTATTTT. Its protein product is CASSPRPETSTDTQYF.

V and J are TRBV6-5 and TRBJ2-7; 10 nucleotides line up with TRBD1. V gave up 7 bases and J gave up 2 bases; unmatched junction bases: 5. The CDR3 contains 14 residues. Germline V lookup: CDR1 MNHEY, CDR2 SVGAGI. CDR3 in DNA: TGTGCCAGCAAAACCGGGACAGGGGCCTACGAGCAGTACTTC. Protein sequence: CASKTGTGAYEQYF.

This clone was seen once. At one boundary the junction diverges from the germline segment, which might be a read error. V is TRBV7-3 and J is TRBJ2-2, with 9 bases matching TRBD2. CDR3 length equals 18 residues. In germline, CDR1 is SGHTA, CDR2 FQGTGA. The CDR3 nucleotides read TGTGCCAGCAGCTTAATTCCGCTGGCGGGGGGGAACAGCGGGGAGCTGTTTTTT. It encodes CASSLIPLAGGNSGELFF.

The chain couples TRBV27 to TRBJ2-3, with D tentatively TRBD2 (6 bases). This CDR3 has 13 residues. V gave up 8 bases and J gave up 3 bases, with 12 bases separating them. Per the germline V gene, CDR1 is MNHEY and CDR2 is SMNVEV (reference sequence). The CDR3 sequence is CASLELATDTQYF. In DNA, the CDR3 is TGTGCCAGCTTAGAGCTAGCGACAGATACGCAGTATTTT.

The chain couples TRBV7-6 to TRBJ2-6; 9 bases are shared with TRBD1. This CDR3 has 19 residues. Germline loops: CDR1 SGHVS, CDR2 FNYEAQ. J gave up 4 bases and V 1 base, and 11 bases lay outside the gene matches. CDR3 nucleotides: TGTGCCAGCAGCTTAGTATGGGGACAGGGAGTGAGGGGGGCCAACGTCCTGACTTTC. This encodes CASSLVWGQGVRGANVLTF.

The CDR3 coding sequence is TGTGCCAGCAGCCCTGGACAGTATACCTACGAGCAGTACTTC. Encoded protein: CASSPGQYTYEQYF. V usage is TRBV14 and J usage is TRBJ2-7, with D tentatively TRBD1 (6 bases). The CDR3 is 14 residues long. In germline, CDR1 is SGHDN, CDR2 FVKESK. V lost 4 bases and J 2 bases, leaving 12 bases between the germline ends.

The CDR3 protein is CASSQGDRDNYGYTF. CDR3 nucleotides: TGCGCCAGCAGCCAGGGGGACAGGGATAACTATGGCTACACCTTC. The chain combines TRBV4-1 with TRBJ1-2, with 9 bases that match TRBD1. Germline values: CDR1 MGHRA, CDR2 YSYEKL. This CDR3 has 15 amino acids. Germline trimming cut 3 bases from V and 1 base from J; bases unmatched to any gene: 3.

The chain joins TRBV5-1 to TRBJ2-1; D perhaps matches TRBD2 (5 bases). Deletions cut 4 bases from V and 0 bases from J, with 11 bases between. The CDR3 runs to 15 residues. The germline CDR1 and CDR2 sequences are SGHRS and YFSETQ. Written as DNA, the CDR3 is TGCGCCAGCAGCCAACAGCGGAGCTCCTACAATGAGCAGTTCTTC. This codes for CASSQQRSSYNEQFF.

V gene TRBV4-2 combines with J gene TRBJ2-7, with D tentatively TRBD2 (5 bases). The CDR3 contains 14 residues. Germline values: CDR1 LGHNA, CDR2 YNFKEQ. Trimming removed 2 bases from V and 5 bases from J, with 13 bases in between. The CDR3 is CASSQQLVPNEQYF. The CDR3 DNA follows: TGTGCCAGCAGCCAACAACTAGTGCCGAACGAGCAGTACTTC.

DNA of the CDR3: TGCGCCAGCAGCTTGGCGGCAGCGGGAGTCTCCGGGGAGCTGTTTTTT. Its translation: CASSLAAAGVSGELFF. V gene TRBV5-1 combines with J gene TRBJ2-2; 8 bases map to TRBD2. This CDR3 has 16 residues. From germline, CDR1 is SGHRS and CDR2 YFSETQ. V was clipped by 0 bases and J by 6 bases; unmatched bases: 7.

This clone has a handful of counts. This rearrangement joins TRBV4-1 to TRBJ2-7; D gene ambiguous. The CDR3 is made up of 15 amino acids. Germline V gene data show CDR1 as MGHRA and CDR2 as YSYEKL. Deletions cut 0 bases from V and 7 bases from J, with 16 bases between. The CDR3 DNA follows: TGCGCCAGCAGCCAAGACCATAATTGGGCTTCAGAGCAGTACTTC. It translates to CASSQDHNWASEQYF.

The V call is TRBV4-3, the J call TRBJ2-4; D is undetermined. The CDR3 runs 15 residues. Trimming pared 0 bases from V and 1 base from J, leaving 7 bases between. CDR1 and CDR2 (germline): LGHNA, YSLEER. For the CDR3, the DNA is TGCGCCAGCAGCCAAGATCAGTCTGCCAAAAACATTCAGTACTTC. Protein sequence: CASSQDQSAKNIQYF.

The J gene is TRBJ1-1, the V gene TRBV7-2; a possible D gene is TRBD1 (6 bases). The ends were cut back, 8 bases at V and 1 base at J, with 17 bases in the middle. The CDR3 extends over 15 amino acids. CDR1 is SGHTA and CDR2 is FQGNSA in the germline V gene. CDR3 loop: CASLIEQGRNTEAFF. CDR3 DNA sequence: TGTGCCAGCTTGATAGAACAGGGCAGGAACACTGAAGCTTTCTTT.

The genes are TRBV2 and TRBJ1-2; D gene ambiguous. Trimming pared 3 bases from V and 3 bases from J, leaving 11 bases between. CDR3 length: 14 amino acids. The V gene's germline CDR1 is SNHLY and CDR2 FYNNEI. The CDR3 sequence is CASSEEGLDYGYTF. The CDR3 coding sequence is TGTGCCAGCAGTGAGGAGGGATTGGACTATGGCTACACCTTC.

The V gene is TRBV5-1, the J gene TRBJ2-5; 8 bases are a match to TRBD2. The germline V gene encodes CDR1 SGHRS and CDR2 YFSETQ. This CDR3 region has 14 residues. V trimming: 2 bases; J trimming: 1 base; junction bases outside the gene matches: 1. The DNA of the CDR3 is TGCGCCAGCAGCTTCCTAGCGGGCCAAGAGACCCAGTACTTC. This gives the protein CASSFLAGQETQYF. The full variable domain, with the rest looked up from reference TRBV5-1 and TRBJ2-5, is KAGVTQTPRYLIKTRGQQVTLSCSPISGHRSVSWYQQTPGQGLQFLFEYFSETQRNKGNFPGRFSGRQFSNSRSEMNVSTLELGDSALYLCASSFLAGQETQYFGPGTRLLVL.

For the CDR3, the DNA is TGCGCCAGCAGGCAGGATGCTCTGAGCACAGATACGCAGTATTTT. Translated, it gives CASRQDALSTDTQYF. This chain joins TRBV5-1 and TRBJ2-3, with D unresolved. The germline gives CDR1 SGHRS, CDR2 YFSETQ. This CDR3 spans 15 amino acids. The V end was cut by 5 bases, the J end by 0 bases, with 13 bases between.